The next 12 T cell receptor beta chains were all read from a single sample in a study of cytomegalovirus exposure and HLA in healthy donors. PCR involved 60 Vbeta and 13 Jbeta primers. TCRdb's copy holds only in-frame clones and misses some; the assay was immunoSEQ multiplex PCR. The sample comprises 180,000 or so clones, around 80% of which are singletons, and about 1.6% rests with the top ten. The specimen was PBMCs. Receptor source: a man aged 35-49 years in good health and CMV-seronegative.

The rearrangement uses TRBV7-3 and TRBJ2-2; D is unclear. The CDR3 is made up of 12 amino acids. V was clipped by 5 bases and J by 2 bases, with 3 bases between them. The germline V gene has CDR1 SGHTA and CDR2 FQGTGA. As DNA, the CDR3 is TGTGCCAGCAGCCCAAACACCGGGGAGCTGTTTTTT. Its translation: CASSPNTGELFF. The full variable domain, its missing parts supplied by reference TRBV7-3 and TRBJ2-2, is GAGVSQTPSNKVTEKGKYVELRCDPISGHTALYWYRQSLGQGPEFLIYFQGTGAADDSGLPNDRFFAVRPEGSVSTLKIQRTERGDSAVYLCASSPNTGELFFGEGSRLTVL.

This clone showed up just once. The chain uses TRBV2 and TRBJ2-5; 7 positions agree with TRBD2. J was trimmed by 5 bases and V by 6 bases; bases with no gene match: 6. This CDR3 has 13 amino acids. Germline V CDR1 and CDR2: SNHLY, FYNNEI. CDR3 nucleotides: TGTGCCAGCAGGACTAGCCCGGGGGAGACCCAGTACTTC. This translates into CASRTSPGETQYF.

This rearrangement joins TRBV7-2 to TRBJ1-3; D remains ambiguous. CDR1 is SGHTA, CDR2 FQGNSA, per germline. V was trimmed by 3 bases and J by 4 bases, leaving 4 bases between them. The CDR3 runs 12 residues. DNA for the CDR3: TGTGCCAGCAGCTTGGAGGGAAACACCATATATTTT. This codes for CASSLEGNTIYF. Together with reference TRBV7-2 and TRBJ1-3, the CDR3 gives the full variable domain: GAGVSQSPSNKVTEKGKDVELRCDPISGHTALYWYRQSLGQGLEFLIYFQGNSAPDKSGLPSDRFSAERTGGSVSTLTIQRTQQEDSAVYLCASSLEGNTIYFGEGSWLTVV.

The chain carries TRBV7-2 and TRBJ1-2; D gene ambiguous. Germline V gene data show CDR1 as SGHTA and CDR2 as FQGNSA. This CDR3 has 14 residues. V was shortened by 6 bases and J by 2 bases, with 13 bases between the two germline ends. The CDR3 DNA follows: TGTGCCAGCAGTGCCCTCGGAGGAAACTATGGCTACACCTTC. It translates to CASSALGGNYGYTF.

The rearrangement links TRBV11-3 to TRBJ1-1, with unresolved D. Trimming shortened V by 0 bases and J by 2 bases, and 4 bases separated the two germline ends. The CDR3 sequence is 13 residues long. Germline CDR1 is SGHNT and CDR2 is YENEEA. The CDR3 DNA reads as TGTGCCAGCAGCTTAGAGGCAAACACTGAAGCTTTCTTT. Its translation is CASSLEANTEAFF.

The rearrangement links TRBV7-2 to TRBJ2-1; maybe TRBD2 (5 bases). Trimming pared 4 bases from V and 7 bases from J, leaving 17 bases between. The CDR3 is 15 amino acids. CDR1 and CDR2 (germline): SGHTA, FQGNSA. The CDR3 region is CASSSGVHPSNEQFF. As DNA, the CDR3 is TGTGCCAGCAGCTCCGGGGTACACCCCTCTAATGAGCAGTTCTTC.

This clone has just one count. The gene calls are TRBV11-3 and TRBJ2-7; TRBD1 agrees at 9 bases. Germline V CDR1 and CDR2: SGHNT, YENEEA. The V segment lost 1 base and the J segment 2 bases; nucleotides outside the gene matches: 3. The CDR3 is 15 amino acids. The CDR3 nucleotides read TGTGCCAGCAGCTTAGCGACAGGGGGGCCCTACGAGCAGTACTTC. Translation: CASSLATGGPYEQYF.

V is TRBV4-3 and J is TRBJ1-4; the D gene is possibly TRBD1 (5 bases). Between the trimmed V and J ends, which lost 1 base and 4 bases, there was a span of 10 bases. The length of the CDR3 is 15 residues. Germline CDR1 LGHNA, CDR2 YSLEER. As DNA, the CDR3 is TGCGCCAGCAGCCAAGGACAGAGAGATAATGAAAAACTGTTTTTT. This encodes CASSQGQRDNEKLFF.

The CDR3 sequence is CARTQREPYEQYF. As DNA, the CDR3 is TGTGCCAGGACCCAGCGGGAGCCCTACGAGCAGTACTTC. The genes are TRBV6-4 and TRBJ2-7; 8 bases match TRBD2. Germline V gene sequence: CDR1 MRHNA, CDR2 SNTAGT. This CDR3 spans 13 amino acids. The J segment lost 2 bases and the V segment lost 9 bases, leaving 6 bases of the junction unmatched.

This CDR3 reads CASSETGNQPQHF. CDR3 nucleotides: TGTGCCAGCAGTGAAACCGGGAATCAGCCCCAGCATTTT. The chain links TRBV2 to TRBJ1-5; D gene unclear. Germline V gene data show CDR1 as SNHLY and CDR2 as FYNNEI. The CDR3 extends over 13 amino acids. The V and J ends lost 2 bases and 4 bases respectively, with 6 bases between them.

The chain links TRBV2 to TRBJ2-5; no definite D call. V lost 8 bases and J lost 2, with 9 bases in between. The germline V gene encodes CDR1 SNHLY and CDR2 FYNNEI. This CDR3 has 12 residues. CDR3 region: CASLTPQETQYF. Written as DNA, the CDR3 is TGTGCCAGCCTAACTCCTCAAGAGACCCAGTACTTC. Based on the CDR3 plus reference TRBV2 and TRBJ2-5, the full variable domain is EPEVTQTPSHQVTQMGQEVILRCVPISNHLYFYWYRQILGQKVEFLVSFYNNEISEKSEIFDDQFSVERPDGSNFTLKIRSTKLEDSAMYFCASLTPQETQYFGPGTRLLVL.

The chain links TRBV6-5 to TRBJ2-5; 8 positions agree with TRBD1. The V gene end was trimmed by 6 bases and the J gene end by 5 bases; junction bases not matched to a gene: 11. Germline V gene lookup returns CDR1 MNHEY and CDR2 SVGAGI. The CDR3 extends over 15 amino acids. CDR3 sequence: CASSYRDRLGETQYF. Written as DNA, the CDR3 is TGTGCCAGCAGCTACCGGGACAGGCTCGGGGAGACCCAGTACTTC.